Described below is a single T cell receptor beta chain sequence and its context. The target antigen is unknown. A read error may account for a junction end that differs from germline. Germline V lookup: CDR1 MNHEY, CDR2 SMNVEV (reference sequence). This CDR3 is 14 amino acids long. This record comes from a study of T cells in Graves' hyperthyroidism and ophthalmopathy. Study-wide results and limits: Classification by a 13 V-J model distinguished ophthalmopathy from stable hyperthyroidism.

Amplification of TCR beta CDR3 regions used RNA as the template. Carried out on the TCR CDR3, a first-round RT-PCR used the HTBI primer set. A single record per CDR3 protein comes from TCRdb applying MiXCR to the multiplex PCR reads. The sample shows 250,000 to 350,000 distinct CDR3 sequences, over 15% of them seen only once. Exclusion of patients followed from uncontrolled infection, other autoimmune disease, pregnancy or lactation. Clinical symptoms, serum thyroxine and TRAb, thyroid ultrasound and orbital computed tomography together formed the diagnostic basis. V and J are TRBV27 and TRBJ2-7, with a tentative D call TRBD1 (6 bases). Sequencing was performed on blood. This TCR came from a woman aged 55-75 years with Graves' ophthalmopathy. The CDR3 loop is CASSLGPRGYAQYF. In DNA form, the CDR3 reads TGTGCCAGCAGTTTAGGCCCCAGGGGATACGCGCAGTACTTC.